The rows below give T cell receptor beta chains drawn from one sample of a study of blood T cell repertoires in COVID-19. Measured with immunoSEQ multiplex PCR; TCRdb has only the in-frame clones, and not every one. The sample contains 190,000 or so clones, around 87% of which appear only once. Sequenced: peripheral blood. Receptor source: a man aged 40-50 years with active or convalescent COVID-19. The CDR3 runs from the conserved cysteine through the conserved F or W. D genes are given only for firm matches. Only part of the rows carry a size: once, few, many, or a class if the clone is expanded.

CDR3 protein	CDR3 DNA	V gene	J gene	clone size	D gene
CASSETGTGNYGYTF	TGTGCCAGCAGCGAAACCGGGACAGGGAACTATGGCTACACCTTC	TRBV13	TRBJ1-2	-	TRBD1
CATNREMNTEAFF	TGTGCCACCAACAGGGAAATGAACACTGAAGCTTTCTTT	TRBV2	TRBJ1-1	-	-
CASSWGGFTEAFF	TGTGCCAGCAGTTGGGGGGGTTTCACTGAAGCTTTCTTT	TRBV6-2/TRBV6-3	TRBJ1-1	-	-
CASSQAFMLARDTEAFF	TGCGCCAGCAGCCAAGCTTTCATGTTGGCGCGGGACACTGAAGCTTTCTTT	TRBV4-1	TRBJ1-1	once	-
CASSRGTDNSPLHF	TGTGCCAGCAGCCGCGGGACGGATAATTCACCCCTCCACTTT	TRBV5-4	TRBJ1-6	-	-
CASSTGDRNTEAFF	TGTGCCAGCAGCACGGGGGACAGGAACACTGAAGCTTTCTTT	TRBV5-4	TRBJ1-1	-	TRBD1
CASSRATGEAEKLFF	TGCGCCAGCAGCCGCGCGACAGGAGAGGCTGAAAAACTGTTTTTT	TRBV5-1	TRBJ1-4	-	-
CASSGGEVTGELFF	TGTGCCAGCAGCGGGGGGGAAGTCACCGGGGAGCTGTTTTTT	TRBV3-1/TRBV3-2	TRBJ2-2	once	TRBD2
CASSFGNEQFF	TGTGCCAGCAGCTTCGGTAATGAGCAGTTCTTC	TRBV7-9	TRBJ2-1	-	-
CASSSRGPNEKLFF	TGTGCCAGCAGTTCCAGGGGCCCAAATGAAAAACTGTTTTTT	TRBV6-6	TRBJ1-4	few	-
CASSLRQGAGYTF	TGTGCCAGCAGTTTAAGGCAGGGGGCAGGCTACACCTTC	TRBV12-3/TRBV12-4	TRBJ1-2	-	TRBD1
CASSPGTVITDTQYF	TGTGCCAGTAGTCCAGGGACAGTCATCACAGATACGCAGTATTTT	TRBV19	TRBJ2-3	-	TRBD1
CASSFEGASTEAFF	TGTGCCAGCAGTTTCGAGGGGGCGAGCACTGAAGCTTTCTTT	TRBV27	TRBJ1-1	-	TRBD1
CASSPPVGGETQYF	TGTGCCAGCTCACCACCCGTGGGAGGAGAGACCCAGTACTTC	TRBV18	TRBJ2-5	-	-
CASSFRGDQPQHF	TGTGCCAGCAGTTTCAGGGGTGATCAGCCCCAGCATTTT	TRBV12-3/TRBV12-4	TRBJ1-5	-	-
CASSQDRGNEQFF	TGTGCCAGCTCACAAGACAGGGGGAATGAGCAGTTCTTC	TRBV18	TRBJ2-1	-	TRBD1
CATSRVSSTDTQYF	TGTGCCACCAGCAGGGTCAGTAGCACAGATACGCAGTATTTT	TRBV15	TRBJ2-3	-	-
CASRPGQGEGGYTF	TGTGCCAGCAGACCGGGACAGGGTGAGGGAGGCTACACCTTC	TRBV27	TRBJ1-2	-	TRBD1
CASSFSGTIPSYNEQFF	TGTGCCAGCAGCTTTTCCGGGACTATCCCTTCCTACAATGAGCAGTTCTTC	TRBV7-8	TRBJ2-1	-	TRBD2
CASSKETSGGPKKETQYF	TGTGCCAGCAGCAAAGAGACTAGCGGGGGGCCCAAGAAAGAGACCCAGTACTTC	TRBV21-1	TRBJ2-5	-	-
CASSDRGRPGELFF	TGTGCCAGCAGTGACAGGGGGCGTCCCGGGGAGCTGTTTTTT	TRBV2	TRBJ2-2	-	TRBD1
CASRLTSGGAGRVETQYF	TGTGCCAGCAGGCTGACTAGCGGGGGGGCCGGTAGGGTGGAGACCCAGTACTTC	TRBV3-1/TRBV3-2	TRBJ2-5	-	TRBD2
CASSISTTSEQYF	TGTGCCAGTAGTATTTCCACAACCTCCGAGCAGTACTTC	TRBV19	TRBJ2-7	-	-
CASSQDRGSLLIPQPQHF	TGCGCCAGCAGCCAAGATCGAGGATCCCTTTTGATCCCCCAGCCCCAGCATTTT	TRBV4-1	TRBJ1-5	-	-
CASSKQGSGEQYF	TGTGCCAGTAGCAAACAGGGAAGCGGCGAGCAGTACTTC	TRBV19	TRBJ2-7	-	-
CASSTVAGGRYEQYF	TGTGCCAGCAGTACAGTGGCGGGGGGGCGGTACGAGCAGTACTTC	TRBV6-5	TRBJ2-7	-	TRBD2
CASSLMGGVGTDTQYF	TGTGCCAGCAGCTTAATGGGCGGGGTGGGCACAGATACGCAGTATTTT	TRBV7-3	TRBJ2-3	-	-
CSVLGLAGAYEQYF	TGCAGCGTCCTGGGACTAGCGGGGGCCTACGAGCAGTACTTC	TRBV29-1	TRBJ2-7	-	TRBD2
CASSPGTGNDEQFF	TGCGCCAGCAGCCCCGGGACAGGGAACGATGAGCAGTTCTTC	TRBV5-1	TRBJ2-1	-	TRBD1
CASIHPVRQMNTGELFF	TGTGCCAGCATCCATCCCGTCCGACAGATGAACACCGGGGAGCTGTTTTTT	TRBV7-2	TRBJ2-2	-	-
CASSWTSKVDTQYF	TGCGCCAGCAGCTGGACTAGCAAAGTAGATACGCAGTATTTT	TRBV5-1	TRBJ2-3	-	TRBD2
CASSPETRTNTEAFF	TGTGCCAGCTCACCAGAAACAAGAACGAACACTGAAGCTTTCTTT	TRBV18	TRBJ1-1	once	-
CSSNGGGGADTQYF	TGCAGCAGCAATGGGGGCGGGGGCGCAGATACGCAGTATTTT	TRBV29-1	TRBJ2-3	-	-
CAWSVHREPRGAEQYF	TGTGCCTGGAGTGTTCATAGGGAGCCTCGCGGAGCCGAGCAGTACTTC	TRBV30	TRBJ2-7	-	-